Sequencing of this T cell receptor beta chain was carried out in a study of T cell responses to AZD1222 COVID-19 vaccine (dated by TCRdb to about 2021). As for the study more broadly: AZD1222 recipients whose second dose came at about 4 weeks and those whose second dose came at about 12 weeks were combined into one group, since spike-specific TCR depth and breadth did not differ between the two schedules. A total of 233 trial participants underwent TCR sequencing, of whom nearly 210 had received two doses of AZD1222 and around 26 had received two doses of the MenACWY control vaccine. Trial participants were enrolled by age into subgroups of 18-55, 56-69 and 70-plus years, and around 140, 26 and 57 TCR-sequenced participants, respectively, were included in these subgroups.

Study-wide findings and limitations: The vaccine-associated CD4 TCRs covered the entire spike protein, and the dominant responses fell in regions 160-218 and 743-854. After two AZD1222 doses, both the breadth and the depth of spike-specific TCRs were significantly higher than at day 0 and than in MenACWY recipients. The 56-69-year group was small, and its depth increase did not reach significance, likely because of low power. Conclusions about previously exposed vaccinees are limited because only six or seven AZD1222 recipients were SARS-CoV-2 seropositive at baseline. No day 14 peak-response samples were available, so repertoires were characterized only after the peak T cell response. Participants were mostly white British, with more females than males. The authors suggested clonal diversity may have been underestimated. Nearly half of unique spike-specific TCRs reportedly recognized epitopes outside regions mutated in the B.1.351 and B.1.1.7 variants.

Regarding this clone: Its antigen target is currently unknown. Nothing much larger sits one base from this clone, and base qualities are not available.

The CDR3 regions of human TCRbeta chains were analyzed by immunosequencing. The paper's data handling went like this. TCRs in the repertoires were matched against a reference library of SARS-CoV-2-specific TCRs that had been generated with the MIRA antigen-specificity platform. Breadth meant the fraction of unique TCRs that were SARS-CoV-2-associated, whereas depth meant the fraction of total T cells that were SARS-CoV-2-associated. Using the MIRA data, each spike-specific TCR was assigned both to the spike region to which the TCR was reactive and to a CD4 or CD8 class. Log10-transformed breadth and depth values were compared by one-way ANOVA with Sidak's multiple comparisons tests. TCRdb provides this immuneACCESS table in a form limited to in-frame rearrangements. Some clones are lacking; in checked studies, under half of them reflect an unresolved V gene, and why the rest are absent is not known. V, J and clone size derive from that table, while D and trimming were established from the DNA sequence. Counted in this sample were about 120,000 clones; 70% to 90% of them appeared once. The ten largest clones capture roughly 3.5% of the sample.

The sample's time point label, in plain terms: baseline before first vaccination. The vaccinee samples were drawn from two UK trials, COV001 and COV002, one of which was a single-blind randomized controlled phase 2/3 trial testing AZD1222 (ChAdOx1 nCoV-19) in healthy adults. For TCRbeta chain sequencing, PBMC samples were collected from trial participants at day 0 and at day 28 after the second dose. The CDR1 and CDR2 encoded by the germline V gene are LGHNT and FRNRAP. V gives up 0 bases and J gives up 7 bases, and the segment between their germline ends measures 7 bases. The CDR3 contains 12 residues, cysteine and phenylalanine counted. The DNA shown is the 36-base CDR3, in frame from base 1.

The sequences come from peripheral blood, collected on day 0 of AZD1222 vaccination. The rearranged segments are TRBV12-5 and TRBJ2-7, with no confident D gene call. The receptor comes from an adult in good health. The CDR3 is CASGLVGAEQYF. The sequenced DNA is TGTGCTAGTGGTTTGGTAGGTGCTGAGCAGTACTTC.